The rows below give T cell receptor beta chains drawn from one sample of a study of T cells in Graves' hyperthyroidism and ophthalmopathy. TCRdb reanalysed the multiplex PCR reads using MiXCR and keeps one entry per CDR3 protein. The sample shows 600,000 or so distinct CDR3 sequences, approximately 14% of them seen only once. What was sequenced was blood. Receptors originate from a woman aged 45 to 65 with Graves' ophthalmopathy. Both conserved end residues are part of each CDR3. D genes are given only for firm matches. Rows may omit the clone size; those that give it use once, few, many or a size class.

clone size: many; J gene: TRBJ2-3; V gene: TRBV27; D gene: TRBD2; CDR3 DNA: TGTGCCAGCAGTCGACGGCGGCTAGCGGGAGGGCTAGGAACAGATACGCAGTATTTT; CDR3 protein: CASSRRRLAGGLGTDTQYF
clone size: .; J gene: TRBJ2-1; V gene: TRBV24-1; D gene: .; CDR3 DNA: TGTGCCACCAGTGATGGACTACACTACAATGAGCAGTTCTTC; CDR3 protein: CATSDGLHYNEQFF
clone size: many; J gene: TRBJ1-1; V gene: TRBV18; D gene: TRBD1; CDR3 DNA: TGTGCCAGCTCATCGACAGGGGTGGGCACTGAAGCTTTCTTT; CDR3 protein: CASSSTGVGTEAFF
clone size: many; J gene: TRBJ2-7; V gene: TRBV6-2/TRBV6-3; D gene: .; CDR3 DNA: TGTGCCAGCAGTTACAGGACAGCGACCTACGAGCAGTACTTC; CDR3 protein: CASSYRTATYEQYF
clone size: .; J gene: TRBJ2-7; V gene: TRBV19; D gene: .; CDR3 DNA: TGTGCCAGTAGTATTCGGGACGCATACGAGCAGTACTTC; CDR3 protein: CASSIRDAYEQYF
clone size: few; J gene: TRBJ2-5; V gene: TRBV27; D gene: .; CDR3 DNA: TGTGCCAGCAGTTTACGAGTAACAGGGTTGTGGGAGACCCAGTACTTC; CDR3 protein: CASSLRVTGLWETQYF
clone size: many; J gene: TRBJ2-7; V gene: TRBV28; D gene: .; CDR3 DNA: TGTGCCAGCAATCCAGGGAGCTCCTACGAGCAGTACTTC; CDR3 protein: CASNPGSSYEQYF
clone size: few; J gene: TRBJ1-1; V gene: TRBV29-1; D gene: .; CDR3 DNA: TGCAGCGTTGATATACAAGGATTCGGTGAAGCTTTCTTT; CDR3 protein: CSVDIQGFGEAFF
clone size: many; J gene: TRBJ2-5; V gene: TRBV20-1; D gene: .; CDR3 DNA: TGCAGTGCTTGGGAGACCCAGTACTTC; CDR3 protein: CSAWETQYF
clone size: few; J gene: TRBJ2-7; V gene: TRBV6-4; D gene: TRBD1; CDR3 DNA: TGTGCCAGCAGCCGGGACAGACACGAGCAGTACTTC; CDR3 protein: CASSRDRHEQYF
clone size: .; J gene: TRBJ1-1; V gene: TRBV28; D gene: TRBD1; CDR3 DNA: TGTGCCAGCAGTTTCAGGGGGCACACTGAAGCTTTCTTT; CDR3 protein: CASSFRGHTEAFF
clone size: many; J gene: TRBJ1-5; V gene: TRBV7-2; D gene: .; CDR3 DNA: TGTGCCAGCAGCTTTGCCGGGGCAGTTGCTAATCAGCCCCAGCATTTT; CDR3 protein: CASSFAGAVANQPQHF
clone size: many; J gene: TRBJ2-1; V gene: TRBV20-1; D gene: TRBD2; CDR3 DNA: TGCAGTGCTAGATCTGCGACTAGCGGGCTAAGCTCCTACAATGAGCAGTTCTTC; CDR3 protein: CSARSATSGLSSYNEQFF
clone size: .; J gene: TRBJ2-5; V gene: TRBV6-1; D gene: .; CDR3 DNA: TGTGCCAGCAGTCGGCAGGGAGTTCGAGAGACCCAGTACTTC; CDR3 protein: CASSRQGVRETQYF
clone size: few; J gene: TRBJ2-7; V gene: TRBV4-1; D gene: .; CDR3 DNA: TGCGCCAGCAGCCAAGATCGGAGGGCCTACGAGCAGTACTTC; CDR3 protein: CASSQDRRAYEQYF